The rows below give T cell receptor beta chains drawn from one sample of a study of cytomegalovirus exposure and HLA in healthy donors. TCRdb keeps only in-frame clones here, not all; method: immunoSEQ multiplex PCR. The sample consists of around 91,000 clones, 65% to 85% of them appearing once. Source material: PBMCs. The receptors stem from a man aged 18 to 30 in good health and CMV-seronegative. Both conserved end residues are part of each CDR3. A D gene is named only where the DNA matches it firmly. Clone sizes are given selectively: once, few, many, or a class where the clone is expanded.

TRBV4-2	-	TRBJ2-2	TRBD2	TGTGCCAGCAGCCACCGGCACGGGCTTAGCGGGCTCCTAGGGGAGCTGTTTTTT	CASSHRHGLSGLLGELFF
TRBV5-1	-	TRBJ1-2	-	TGCGCCAGCAGCCAGACGGGTAACTATGGCTACACCTTC	CASSQTGNYGYTF
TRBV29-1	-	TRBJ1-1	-	TGCAGCGTTGAGAGGGGGGGCACTGAAGCTTTCTTT	CSVERGGTEAFF
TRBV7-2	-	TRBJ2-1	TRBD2	TGTGCCAGCATGAAGGGGTGGGAGGGACAGTTCTTC	CASMKGWEGQFF
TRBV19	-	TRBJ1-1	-	TGTGCCAGTAGGCTCGGGGGGACTGAAGCTTTCTTT	CASRLGGTEAFF
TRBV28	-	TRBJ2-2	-	TGTGCCAGCAGTTTAAGGCAGGGAAACACCGGGGAGCTGTTTTTT	CASSLRQGNTGELFF
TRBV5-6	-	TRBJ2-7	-	TGTGCCAGCAGTTATTACCCGGGGAACTACGAGCAGTACTTC	CASSYYPGNYEQYF
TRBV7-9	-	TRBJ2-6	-	TGTGCCAGCAGCTTTTCAGGGTCGGGGGCCAACGTCCTGACTTTC	CASSFSGSGANVLTF
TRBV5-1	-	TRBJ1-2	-	TGCGCCAGCAGCCTGAGTTTTCTAACCGATGGCTACACCTTC	CASSLSFLTDGYTF
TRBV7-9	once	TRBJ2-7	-	TGTGCCAGCAGTTTTACGGCCTACGAGCAGTACTTC	CASSFTAYEQYF
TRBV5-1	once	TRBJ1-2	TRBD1	TGCGCCAGCAGCTCCGGGACAGGGAGCCATGGTTATGGCTACACCTTC	CASSSGTGSHGYGYTF
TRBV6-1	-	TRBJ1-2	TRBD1	TGTGCCAGCAGATATACTGACAGGGGAGGCTATGGCTACACCTTC	CASRYTDRGGYGYTF
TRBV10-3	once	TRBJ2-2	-	TGTGCCATCAGCGACGCGGGGGGACAGACGAACACCGGGGAGCTGTTTTTT	CAISDAGGQTNTGELFF
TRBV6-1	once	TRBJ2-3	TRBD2	TGTGCCAGCAGTGGTCAGCGGGGAGGCACAGATACGCAGTATTTT	CASSGQRGGTDTQYF
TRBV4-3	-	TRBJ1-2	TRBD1	TGCGCCAGCAGCCAAGTGGGGACAGGGTACCGTGGCTACACCTTC	CASSQVGTGYRGYTF
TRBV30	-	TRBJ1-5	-	TGTGCCTGGAGACGGGACACCAATCAGCCCCAGCATTTT	CAWRRDTNQPQHF
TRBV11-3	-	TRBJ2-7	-	TGTGCCAGCAGCCCAAAGGGGTCCTACGAGCAGTACTTC	CASSPKGSYEQYF
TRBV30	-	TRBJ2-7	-	TGTGCCTGGGCCTTCGGGACACCTCCCTACGAGCAGTACTTC	CAWAFGTPPYEQYF
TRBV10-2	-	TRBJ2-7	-	TGCGCCAGCAGTCTTCGGTCTGGCGAGCAGTACTTC	CASSLRSGEQYF
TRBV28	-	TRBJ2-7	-	TGTGCCAGCAGTTTGCCGAGCTCCTACGAGCAGTACTTC	CASSLPSSYEQYF
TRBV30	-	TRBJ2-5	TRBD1	TGTGCCTGTCTCACCGGGACAGGGGAGACCCAGTACTTC	CACLTGTGETQYF
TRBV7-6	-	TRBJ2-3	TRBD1	TGTGCCAGCAGCTTACAGGGGGCAAGCACAGATACGCAGTATTTT	CASSLQGASTDTQYF
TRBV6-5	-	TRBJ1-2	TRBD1	TGTGCCAGCAGTTACCTGGGACAGGGTTCGAGCTACACCTTC	CASSYLGQGSSYTF
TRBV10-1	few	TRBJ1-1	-	TGCGCCAGCAGTACGGGGAACACTGAAGCTTTCTTT	CASSTGNTEAFF
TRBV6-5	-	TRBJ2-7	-	TGTGCCAGCAGTTACCTCCAGGGGAACGAGCAGTACTTC	CASSYLQGNEQYF
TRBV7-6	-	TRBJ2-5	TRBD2	TGTGCCAGCAGCTTTGGACTAGCGGGAACGGCGGAGACCCAGTACTTC	CASSFGLAGTAETQYF
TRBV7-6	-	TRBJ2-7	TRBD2	TGTGCCAGCAGCTTCGGGACTAGCGGGAGTCACTACGAGCAGTACTTC	CASSFGTSGSHYEQYF